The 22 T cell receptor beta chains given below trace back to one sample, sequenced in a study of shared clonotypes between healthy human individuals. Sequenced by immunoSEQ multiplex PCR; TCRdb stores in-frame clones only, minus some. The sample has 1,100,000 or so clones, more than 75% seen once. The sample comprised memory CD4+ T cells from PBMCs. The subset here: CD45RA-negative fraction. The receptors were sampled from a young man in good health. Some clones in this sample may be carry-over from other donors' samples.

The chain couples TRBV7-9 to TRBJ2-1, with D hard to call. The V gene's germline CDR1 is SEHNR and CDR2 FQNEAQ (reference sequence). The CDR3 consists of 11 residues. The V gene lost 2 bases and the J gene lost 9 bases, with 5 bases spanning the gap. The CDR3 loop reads CASSLFTEQFF. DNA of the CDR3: TGTGCCAGCAGCTTATTCACTGAGCAGTTCTTC.

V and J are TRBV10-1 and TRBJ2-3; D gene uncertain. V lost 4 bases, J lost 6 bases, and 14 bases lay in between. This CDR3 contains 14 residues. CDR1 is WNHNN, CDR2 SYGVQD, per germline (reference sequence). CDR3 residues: CASSGGPARDTQYF. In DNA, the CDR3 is TGCGCCAGCAGTGGTGGGCCAGCAAGGGATACGCAGTATTTT.

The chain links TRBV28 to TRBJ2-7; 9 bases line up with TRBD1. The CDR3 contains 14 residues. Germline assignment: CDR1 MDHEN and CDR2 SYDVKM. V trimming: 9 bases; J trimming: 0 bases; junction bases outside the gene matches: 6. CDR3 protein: CASSTGGLSYEQYF. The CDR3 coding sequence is TGTGCCAGTTCGACAGGGGGACTCTCCTACGAGCAGTACTTC. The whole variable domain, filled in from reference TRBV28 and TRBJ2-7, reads DVKVTQSSRYLVKRTGEKVFLECVQDMDHENMFWYRQDPGLGLRLIYFSYDVKMKEKGDIPEGYSVSREKKERFSLILESASTNQTSMYLCASSTGGLSYEQYFGPGTRLTVT.

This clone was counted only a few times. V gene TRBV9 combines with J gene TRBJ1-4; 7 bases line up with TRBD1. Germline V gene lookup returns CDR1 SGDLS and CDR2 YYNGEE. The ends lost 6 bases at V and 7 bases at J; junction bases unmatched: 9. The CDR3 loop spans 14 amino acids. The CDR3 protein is CASNLEGASEKLFF. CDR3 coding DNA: TGTGCCAGCAACCTTGAGGGGGCGAGTGAAAAACTGTTTTTT.

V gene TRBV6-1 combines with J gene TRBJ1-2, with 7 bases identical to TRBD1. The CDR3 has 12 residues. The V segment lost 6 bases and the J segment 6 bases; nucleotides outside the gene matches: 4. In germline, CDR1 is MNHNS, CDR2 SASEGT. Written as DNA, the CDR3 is TGTGCCAGCAGAGCGACAGGGAATGGCTACACCTTC. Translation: CASRATGNGYTF.

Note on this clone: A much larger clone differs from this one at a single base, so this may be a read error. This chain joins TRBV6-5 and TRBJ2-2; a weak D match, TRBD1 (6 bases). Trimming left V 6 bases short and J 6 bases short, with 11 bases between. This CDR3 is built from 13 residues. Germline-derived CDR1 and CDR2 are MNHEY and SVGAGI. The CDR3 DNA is TGTGCCAGCAGCCCACAGGGCTCCGGGGAGCTGTTTTTT. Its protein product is CASSPQGSGELFF.

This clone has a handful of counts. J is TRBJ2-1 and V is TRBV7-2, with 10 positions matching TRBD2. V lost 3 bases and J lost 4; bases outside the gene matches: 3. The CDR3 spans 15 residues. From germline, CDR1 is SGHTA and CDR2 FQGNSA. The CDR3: CASSFPTSGYNEQFF. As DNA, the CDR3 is TGTGCCAGCAGCTTCCCGACTAGCGGGTACAATGAGCAGTTCTTC. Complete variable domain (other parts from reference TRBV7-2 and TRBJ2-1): GAGVSQSPSNKVTEKGKDVELRCDPISGHTALYWYRQSLGQGLEFLIYFQGNSAPDKSGLPSDRFSAERTGGSVSTLTIQRTQQEDSAVYLCASSFPTSGYNEQFFGPGTRLTVL.

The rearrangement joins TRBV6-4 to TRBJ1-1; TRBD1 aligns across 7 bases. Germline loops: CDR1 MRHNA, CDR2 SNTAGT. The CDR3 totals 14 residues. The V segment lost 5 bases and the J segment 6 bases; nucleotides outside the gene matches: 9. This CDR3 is CASSPRWQGAEAFF. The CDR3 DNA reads TGTGCCAGCAGTCCTAGGTGGCAGGGGGCTGAAGCTTTCTTT.

The CDR3 DNA is TGTGCCAGTAGTCTTCGGACAGGGCACGAGCAGTACTTC. Protein: CASSLRTGHEQYF. J is TRBJ2-7 and V is TRBV19; 8 bases map to TRBD1. In germline, CDR1 is LNHDA, CDR2 SQIVND (reference sequence). V shed 5 bases and J 5 bases; nucleotides not matched to a gene: 5. This CDR3 region has 13 residues.

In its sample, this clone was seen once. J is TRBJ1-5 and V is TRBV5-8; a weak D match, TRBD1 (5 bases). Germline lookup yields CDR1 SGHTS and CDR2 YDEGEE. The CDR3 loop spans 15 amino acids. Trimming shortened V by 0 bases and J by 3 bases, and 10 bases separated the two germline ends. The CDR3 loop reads CASSLDGTVNQPQHF. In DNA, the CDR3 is TGTGCCAGCAGCTTGGATGGGACGGTCAATCAGCCCCAGCATTTT.

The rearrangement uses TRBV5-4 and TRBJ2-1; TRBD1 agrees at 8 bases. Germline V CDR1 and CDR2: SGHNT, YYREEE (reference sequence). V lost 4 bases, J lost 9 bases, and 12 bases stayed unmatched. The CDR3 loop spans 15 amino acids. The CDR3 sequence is CASSHSPGGSIEQFF. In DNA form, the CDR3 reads TGTGCCAGCAGCCATTCGCCAGGGGGCTCAATTGAGCAGTTCTTC.

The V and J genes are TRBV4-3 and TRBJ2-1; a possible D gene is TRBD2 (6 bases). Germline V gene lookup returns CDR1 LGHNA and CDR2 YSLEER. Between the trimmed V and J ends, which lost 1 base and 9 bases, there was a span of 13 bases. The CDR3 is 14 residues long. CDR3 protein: CASSQVGRLSEQFF. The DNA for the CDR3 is TGCGCCAGCAGCCAAGTAGGGAGGTTGAGTGAGCAGTTCTTC.

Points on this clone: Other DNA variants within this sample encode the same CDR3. The CDR3: CASSPLLQETQYF. The CDR3 DNA follows: TGTGCCAGCTCACCGCTCCTACAAGAGACCCAGTACTTC. This sequence joins TRBV18 and TRBJ2-5; no clear D gene. This CDR3 region has 13 residues. The V gene lost 3 bases and the J gene lost 2 bases, with 7 bases spanning the gap. Germline V CDR1 and CDR2: KGHSH, LQKENI.

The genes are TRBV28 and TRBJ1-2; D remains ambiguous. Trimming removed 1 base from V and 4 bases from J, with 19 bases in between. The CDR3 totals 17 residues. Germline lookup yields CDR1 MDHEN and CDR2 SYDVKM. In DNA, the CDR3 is TGTGCCAGCAGTTTATACCCCGCCGGGGTTAGGATCTATGGCTACACCTTC. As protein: CASSLYPAGVRIYGYTF.

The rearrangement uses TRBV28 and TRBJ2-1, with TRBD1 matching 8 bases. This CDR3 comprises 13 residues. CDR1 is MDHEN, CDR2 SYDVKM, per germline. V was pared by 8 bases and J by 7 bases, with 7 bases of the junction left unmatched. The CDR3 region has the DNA TGTGCCAGCGATGTGCAGGGGGCGAATGAGCAGTTCTTC. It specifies CASDVQGANEQFF.

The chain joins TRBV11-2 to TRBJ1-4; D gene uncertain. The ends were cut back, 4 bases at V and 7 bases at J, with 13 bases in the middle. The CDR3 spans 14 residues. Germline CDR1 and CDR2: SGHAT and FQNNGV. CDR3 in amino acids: CASSYGQFTEKLFF. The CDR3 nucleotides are TGTGCCAGCAGCTATGGGCAGTTTACTGAAAAACTGTTTTTT.

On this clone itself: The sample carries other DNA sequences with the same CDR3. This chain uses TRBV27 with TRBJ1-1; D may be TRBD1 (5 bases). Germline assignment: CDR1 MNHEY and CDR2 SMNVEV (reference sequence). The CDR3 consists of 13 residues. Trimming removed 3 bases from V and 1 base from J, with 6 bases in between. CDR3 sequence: CASSFRGNTEAFF. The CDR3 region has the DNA TGTGCCAGCAGTTTTAGGGGGAACACTGAAGCTTTCTTT.

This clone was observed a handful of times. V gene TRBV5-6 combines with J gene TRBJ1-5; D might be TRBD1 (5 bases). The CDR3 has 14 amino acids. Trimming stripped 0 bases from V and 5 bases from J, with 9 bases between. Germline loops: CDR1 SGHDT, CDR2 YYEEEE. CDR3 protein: CASSLEGRHQPQHF. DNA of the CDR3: TGTGCCAGCAGCTTGGAGGGGCGTCATCAGCCCCAGCATTTT.

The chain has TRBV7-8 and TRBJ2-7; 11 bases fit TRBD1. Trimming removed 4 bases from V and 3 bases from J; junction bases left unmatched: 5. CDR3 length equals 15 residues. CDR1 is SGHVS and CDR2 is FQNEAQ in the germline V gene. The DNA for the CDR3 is TGTGCCAGCAGCTGGAGCGGGACAGGGGGCTACGAGCAGTACTTC. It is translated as CASSWSGTGGYEQYF.

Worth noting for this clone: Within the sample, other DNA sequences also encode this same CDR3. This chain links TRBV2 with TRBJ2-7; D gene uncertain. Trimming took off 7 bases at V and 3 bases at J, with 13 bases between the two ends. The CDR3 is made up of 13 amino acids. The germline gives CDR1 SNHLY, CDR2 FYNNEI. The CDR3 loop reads CASTGGLDYEQYF. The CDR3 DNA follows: TGTGCCAGCACCGGTGGTCTAGACTACGAGCAGTACTTC.

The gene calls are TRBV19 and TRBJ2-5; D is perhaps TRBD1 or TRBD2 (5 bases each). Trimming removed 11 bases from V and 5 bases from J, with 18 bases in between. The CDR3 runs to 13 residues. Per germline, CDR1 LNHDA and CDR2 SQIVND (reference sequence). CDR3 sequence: CAVSGTGRETQYF. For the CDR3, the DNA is TGTGCCGTCTCCGGTACGGGACGGGAGACCCAGTACTTC. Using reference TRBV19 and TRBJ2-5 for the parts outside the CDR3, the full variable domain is DGGITQSPKYLFRKEGQNVTLSCEQNLNHDAMYWYRQDPGQGLRLIYYSQIVNDFQKGDIAEGYSVSREKKESFPLTVTSAQKNPTAFYLCAVSGTGRETQYFGPGTRLLVL.

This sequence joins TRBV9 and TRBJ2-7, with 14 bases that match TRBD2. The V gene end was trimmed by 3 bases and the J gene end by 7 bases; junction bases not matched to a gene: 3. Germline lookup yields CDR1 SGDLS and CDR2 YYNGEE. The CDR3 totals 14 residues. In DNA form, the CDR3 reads TGTGCCAGCAGCGCGGGACTAGCGGGAGTTGAGCAGTACTTC. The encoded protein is CASSAGLAGVEQYF.